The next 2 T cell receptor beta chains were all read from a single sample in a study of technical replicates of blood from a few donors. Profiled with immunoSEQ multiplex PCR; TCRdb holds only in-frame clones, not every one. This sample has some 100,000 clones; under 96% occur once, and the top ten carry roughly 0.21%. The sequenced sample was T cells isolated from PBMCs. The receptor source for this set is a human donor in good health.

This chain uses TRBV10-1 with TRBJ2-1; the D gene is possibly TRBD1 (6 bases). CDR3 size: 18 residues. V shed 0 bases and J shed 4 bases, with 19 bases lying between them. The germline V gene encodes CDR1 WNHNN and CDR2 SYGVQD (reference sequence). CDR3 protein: CASSESMTVKGVYNEQFF. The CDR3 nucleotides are TGCGCCAGCAGTGAGTCGATGACAGTTAAGGGGGTATACAATGAGCAGTTCTTC.

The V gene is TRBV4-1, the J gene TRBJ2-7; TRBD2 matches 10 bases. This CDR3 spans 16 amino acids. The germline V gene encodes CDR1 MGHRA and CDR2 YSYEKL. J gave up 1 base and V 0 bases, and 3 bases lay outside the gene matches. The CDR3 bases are TGCGCCAGCAGCCAAGAACGACTAGCGGGTTCCTACGAGCAGTACTTC. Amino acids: CASSQERLAGSYEQYF.